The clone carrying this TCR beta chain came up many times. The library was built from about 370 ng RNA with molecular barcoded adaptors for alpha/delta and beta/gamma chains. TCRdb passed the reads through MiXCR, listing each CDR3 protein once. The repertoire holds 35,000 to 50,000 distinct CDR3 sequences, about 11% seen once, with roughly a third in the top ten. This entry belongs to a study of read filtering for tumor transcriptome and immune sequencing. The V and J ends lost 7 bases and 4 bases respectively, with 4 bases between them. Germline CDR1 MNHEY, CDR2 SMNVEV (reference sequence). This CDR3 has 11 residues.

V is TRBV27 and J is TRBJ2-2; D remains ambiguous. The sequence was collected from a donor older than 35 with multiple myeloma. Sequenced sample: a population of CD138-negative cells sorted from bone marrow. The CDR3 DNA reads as TGTGCCAGCAAGGGCACCGGGGAGCTGTTTTTT. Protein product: CASKGTGELFF.